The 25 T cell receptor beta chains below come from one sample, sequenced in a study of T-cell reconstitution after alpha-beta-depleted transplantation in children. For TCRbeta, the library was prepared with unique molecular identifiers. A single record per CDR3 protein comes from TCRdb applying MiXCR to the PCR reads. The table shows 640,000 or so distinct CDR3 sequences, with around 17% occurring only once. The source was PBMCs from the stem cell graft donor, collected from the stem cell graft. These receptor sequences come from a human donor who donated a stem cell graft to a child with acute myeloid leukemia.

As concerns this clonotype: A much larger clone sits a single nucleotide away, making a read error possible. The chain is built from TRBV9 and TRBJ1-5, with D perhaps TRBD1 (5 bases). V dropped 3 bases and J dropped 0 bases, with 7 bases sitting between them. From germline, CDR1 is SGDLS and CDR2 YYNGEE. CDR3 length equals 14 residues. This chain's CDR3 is CASSEGDSNQPQHF. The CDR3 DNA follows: TGTGCCAGCAGCGAAGGGGATAGCAATCAGCCCCAGCATTTT.

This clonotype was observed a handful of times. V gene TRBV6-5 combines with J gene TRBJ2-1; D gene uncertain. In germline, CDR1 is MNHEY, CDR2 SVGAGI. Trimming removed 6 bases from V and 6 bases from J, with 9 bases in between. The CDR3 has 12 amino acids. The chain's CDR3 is CASSFDTNEQFF. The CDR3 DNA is TGTGCCAGCAGCTTCGACACCAATGAGCAGTTCTTC.

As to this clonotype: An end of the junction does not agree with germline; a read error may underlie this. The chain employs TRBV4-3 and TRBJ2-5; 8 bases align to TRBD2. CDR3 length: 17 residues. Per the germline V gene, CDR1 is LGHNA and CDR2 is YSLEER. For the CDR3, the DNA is TGCGCCATCAGCCAAGATGTCTGGGTAGCGGGGCAAGAGACCCAGTACTTC. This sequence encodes CAISQDVWVAGQETQYF.

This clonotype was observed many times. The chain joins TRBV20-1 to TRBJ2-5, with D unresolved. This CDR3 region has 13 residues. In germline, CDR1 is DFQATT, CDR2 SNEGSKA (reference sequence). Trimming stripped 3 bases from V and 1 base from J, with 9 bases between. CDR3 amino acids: CSARDGLQETQYF. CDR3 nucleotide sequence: TGCAGTGCTAGGGACGGCCTCCAAGAGACCCAGTACTTC.

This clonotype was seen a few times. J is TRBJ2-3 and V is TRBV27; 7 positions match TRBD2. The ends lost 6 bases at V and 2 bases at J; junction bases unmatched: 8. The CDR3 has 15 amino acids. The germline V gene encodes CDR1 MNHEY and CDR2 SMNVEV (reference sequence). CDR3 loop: CASRAPGGPTDTQYF. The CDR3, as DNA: TGTGCCAGCAGAGCGCCGGGGGGACCCACAGATACGCAGTATTTT.

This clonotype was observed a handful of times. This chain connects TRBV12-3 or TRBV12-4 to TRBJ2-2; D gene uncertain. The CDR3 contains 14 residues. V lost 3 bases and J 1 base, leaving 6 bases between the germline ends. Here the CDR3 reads CASSFDGNTGELFF. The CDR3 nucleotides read TGTGCCAGCAGTTTTGACGGGAACACCGGGGAGCTGTTTTTT.

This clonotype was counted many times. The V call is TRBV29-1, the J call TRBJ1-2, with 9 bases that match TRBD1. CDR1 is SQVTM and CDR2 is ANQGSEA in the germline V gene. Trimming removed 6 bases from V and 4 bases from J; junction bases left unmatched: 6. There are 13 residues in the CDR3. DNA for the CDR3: TGCAGCGTACGAGGACAGGGGACCTATGGCTACACCTTC. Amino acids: CSVRGQGTYGYTF.

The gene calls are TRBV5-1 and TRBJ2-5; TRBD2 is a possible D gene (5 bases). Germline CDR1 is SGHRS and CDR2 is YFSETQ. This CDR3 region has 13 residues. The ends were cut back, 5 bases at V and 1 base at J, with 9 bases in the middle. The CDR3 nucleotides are TGCGCCAGCAGGGGAGTGGGCCAAGAGACCCAGTACTTC. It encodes CASRGVGQETQYF.

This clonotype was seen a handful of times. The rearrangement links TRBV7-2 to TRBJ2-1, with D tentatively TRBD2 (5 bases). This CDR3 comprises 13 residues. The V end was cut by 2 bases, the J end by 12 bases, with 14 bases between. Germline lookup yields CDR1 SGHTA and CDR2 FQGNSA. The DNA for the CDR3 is TGTGCCAGCAGCTTATACGGTCCCGGAGGGCAGTTCTTC. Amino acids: CASSLYGPGGQFF.

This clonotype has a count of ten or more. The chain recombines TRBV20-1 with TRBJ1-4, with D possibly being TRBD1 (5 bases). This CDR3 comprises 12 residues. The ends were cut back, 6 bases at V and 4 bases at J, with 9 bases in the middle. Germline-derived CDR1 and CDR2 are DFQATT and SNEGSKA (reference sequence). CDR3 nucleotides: TGCAGTGCCCGGAGGGGTAATGAAAAACTGTTTTTT. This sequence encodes CSARRGNEKLFF.

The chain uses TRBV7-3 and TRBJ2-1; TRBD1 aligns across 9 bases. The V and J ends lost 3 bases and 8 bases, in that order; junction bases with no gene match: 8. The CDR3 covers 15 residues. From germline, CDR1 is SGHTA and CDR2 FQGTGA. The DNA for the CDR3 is TGTGCCAGCAGCTTTACAGGGGGCGTTATGGATGAGCAGTTCTTC. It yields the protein CASSFTGGVMDEQFF.

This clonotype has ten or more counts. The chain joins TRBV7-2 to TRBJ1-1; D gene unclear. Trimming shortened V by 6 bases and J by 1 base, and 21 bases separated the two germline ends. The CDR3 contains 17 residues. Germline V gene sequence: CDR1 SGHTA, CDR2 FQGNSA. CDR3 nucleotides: TGTGCCAGCAGTCGTATAAGCTTTACAGTCTCGAACACTGAAGCTTTCTTT. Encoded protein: CASSRISFTVSNTEAFF.

CDR3 amino acids: CASSYNSGGAYNEQFF. CDR3 coding DNA: TGCGCCAGCAGCTACAACAGCGGGGGAGCCTACAATGAGCAGTTCTTC. The chain joins TRBV5-1 to TRBJ2-1, with TRBD2 matching 8 bases. There are 16 residues in the CDR3. Per the germline V gene, CDR1 is SGHRS and CDR2 is YFSETQ. The trim removed 3 bases at V and 2 bases at J, leaving 7 bases unmatched.

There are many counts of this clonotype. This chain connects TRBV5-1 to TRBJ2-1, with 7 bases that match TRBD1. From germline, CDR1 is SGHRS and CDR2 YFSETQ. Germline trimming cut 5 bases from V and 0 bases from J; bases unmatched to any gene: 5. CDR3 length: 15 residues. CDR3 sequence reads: CASSLGTVSYNEQFF. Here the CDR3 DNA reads TGCGCCAGCAGTTTAGGGACAGTCTCCTACAATGAGCAGTTCTTC.

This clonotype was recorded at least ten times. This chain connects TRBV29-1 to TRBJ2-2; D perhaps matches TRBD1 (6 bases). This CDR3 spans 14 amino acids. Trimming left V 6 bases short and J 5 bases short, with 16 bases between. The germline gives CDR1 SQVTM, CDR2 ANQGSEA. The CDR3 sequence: CSVRPGVGTGELFF. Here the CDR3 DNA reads TGCAGCGTCCGCCCAGGGGTTGGGACCGGGGAGCTGTTTTTT.

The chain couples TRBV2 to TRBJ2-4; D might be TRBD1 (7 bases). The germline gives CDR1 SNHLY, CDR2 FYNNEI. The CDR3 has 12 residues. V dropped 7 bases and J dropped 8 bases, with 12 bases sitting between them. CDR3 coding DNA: TGTGCCAGCATCGTCAGGGGGGACATTCAGTACTTC. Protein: CASIVRGDIQYF.

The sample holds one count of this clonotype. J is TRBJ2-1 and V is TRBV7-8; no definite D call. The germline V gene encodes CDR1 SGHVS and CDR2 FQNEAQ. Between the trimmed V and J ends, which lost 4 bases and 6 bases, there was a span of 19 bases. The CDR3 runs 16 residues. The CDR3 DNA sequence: TGTGCCAGCAGCTCTTACGTCGGGCGCACACCCAATGAGCAGTTCTTC. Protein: CASSSYVGRTPNEQFF.

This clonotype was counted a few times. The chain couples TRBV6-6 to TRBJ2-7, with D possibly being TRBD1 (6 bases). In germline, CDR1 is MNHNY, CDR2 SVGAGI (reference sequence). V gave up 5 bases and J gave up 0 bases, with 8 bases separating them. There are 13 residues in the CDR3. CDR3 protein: CASSGDTSYEQYV. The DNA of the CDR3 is TGTGCCAGCAGTGGGGACACCTCCTACGAGCAGTACGTC.

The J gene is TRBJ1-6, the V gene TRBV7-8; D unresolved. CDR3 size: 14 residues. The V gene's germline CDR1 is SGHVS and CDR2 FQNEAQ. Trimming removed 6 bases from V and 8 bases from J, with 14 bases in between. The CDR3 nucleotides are TGTGCCAGCAGTACTACAGAGACATATTCACCCCTCCACTTT. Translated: CASSTTETYSPLHF.

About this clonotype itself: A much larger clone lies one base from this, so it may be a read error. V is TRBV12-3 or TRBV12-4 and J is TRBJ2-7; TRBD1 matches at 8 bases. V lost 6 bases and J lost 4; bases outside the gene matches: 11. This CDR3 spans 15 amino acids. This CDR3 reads CASSYGTGLNYEQYF. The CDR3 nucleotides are TGTGCCAGCAGCTATGGGACAGGTCTTAATTACGAGCAGTACTTC.

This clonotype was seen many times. The CDR3 bases are TGCAGTGCTAATGAACGGTCAGATACGCAGTATTTT. Translation gives CSANERSDTQYF. V usage is TRBV20-1 and J usage is TRBJ2-3, with D unclear. Germline V gene lookup returns CDR1 DFQATT and CDR2 SNEGSKA (reference sequence). V lost 4 bases, J lost 4 bases, and 9 bases lay in between. The CDR3 runs 12 residues.

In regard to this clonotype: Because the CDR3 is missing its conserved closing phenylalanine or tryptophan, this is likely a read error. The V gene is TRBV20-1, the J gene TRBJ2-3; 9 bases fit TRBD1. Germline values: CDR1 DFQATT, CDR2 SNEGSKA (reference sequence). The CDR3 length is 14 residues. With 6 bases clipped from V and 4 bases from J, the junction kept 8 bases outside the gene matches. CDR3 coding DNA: TGCAGTGCCCTGGACAGGGGATCTTCAGATACGCAGTATTCT. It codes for CSALDRGSSDTQYS.

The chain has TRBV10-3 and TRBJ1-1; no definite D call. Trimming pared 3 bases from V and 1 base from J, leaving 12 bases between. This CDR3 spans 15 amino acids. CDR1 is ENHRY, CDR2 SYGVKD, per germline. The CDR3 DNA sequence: TGTGCCATCAGTGAAAGCGGACGGCAGAACACTGAAGCTTTCTTT. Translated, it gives CAISESGRQNTEAFF.

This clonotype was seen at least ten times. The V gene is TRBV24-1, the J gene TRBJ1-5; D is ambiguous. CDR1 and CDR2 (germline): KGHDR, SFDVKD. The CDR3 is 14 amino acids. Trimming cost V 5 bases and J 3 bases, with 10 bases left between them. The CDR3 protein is CATSAGDFNQPQHF. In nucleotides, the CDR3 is TGTGCCACCAGTGCAGGCGACTTCAATCAGCCCCAGCATTTT.

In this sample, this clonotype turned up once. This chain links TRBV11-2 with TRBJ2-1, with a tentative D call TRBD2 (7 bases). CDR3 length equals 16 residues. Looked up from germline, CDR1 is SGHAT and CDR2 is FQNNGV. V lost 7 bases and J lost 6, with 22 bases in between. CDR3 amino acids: CASNRKGGATSNEQFF. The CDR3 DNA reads TGTGCCAGCAACCGCAAGGGGGGGGCAACCTCCAATGAGCAGTTCTTC.